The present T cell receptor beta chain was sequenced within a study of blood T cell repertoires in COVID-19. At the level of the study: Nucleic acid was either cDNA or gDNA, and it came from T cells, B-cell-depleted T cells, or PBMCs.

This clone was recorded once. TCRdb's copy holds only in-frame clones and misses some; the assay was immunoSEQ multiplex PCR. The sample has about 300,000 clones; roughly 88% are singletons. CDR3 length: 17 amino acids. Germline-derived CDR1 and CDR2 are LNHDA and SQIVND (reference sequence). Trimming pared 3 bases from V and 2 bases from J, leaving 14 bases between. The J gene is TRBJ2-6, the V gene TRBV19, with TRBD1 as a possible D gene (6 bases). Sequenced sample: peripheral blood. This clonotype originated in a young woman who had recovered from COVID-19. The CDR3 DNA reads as TGTGCCAGTAGTATCCGCAGGGGTACTACTGGGGCCAACGTCCTGACTTTC. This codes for CASSIRRGTTGANVLTF.